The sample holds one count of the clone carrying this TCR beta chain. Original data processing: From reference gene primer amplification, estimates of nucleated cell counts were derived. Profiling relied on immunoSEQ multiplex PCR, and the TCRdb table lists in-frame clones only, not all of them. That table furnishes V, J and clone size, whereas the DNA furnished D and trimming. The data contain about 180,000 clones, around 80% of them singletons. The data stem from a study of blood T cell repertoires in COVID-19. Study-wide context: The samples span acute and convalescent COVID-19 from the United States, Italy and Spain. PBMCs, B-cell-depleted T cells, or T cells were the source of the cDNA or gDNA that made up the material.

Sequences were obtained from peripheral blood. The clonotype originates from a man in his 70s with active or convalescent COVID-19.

CDR3 coding DNA: TGTGCCAGCAGCTTATGGGACGGGAGTAACGCCGGGGAGCTGTTTTTT. This codes for CASSLWDGSNAGELFF. This chain connects TRBV11-2 to TRBJ2-2; D is perhaps TRBD2 (6 bases). This CDR3 region has 16 residues. The V end lost 2 bases, the J end lost 6 bases, and 16 bases lay between the germline ends. The germline V gene has CDR1 SGHAT and CDR2 FQNNGV.